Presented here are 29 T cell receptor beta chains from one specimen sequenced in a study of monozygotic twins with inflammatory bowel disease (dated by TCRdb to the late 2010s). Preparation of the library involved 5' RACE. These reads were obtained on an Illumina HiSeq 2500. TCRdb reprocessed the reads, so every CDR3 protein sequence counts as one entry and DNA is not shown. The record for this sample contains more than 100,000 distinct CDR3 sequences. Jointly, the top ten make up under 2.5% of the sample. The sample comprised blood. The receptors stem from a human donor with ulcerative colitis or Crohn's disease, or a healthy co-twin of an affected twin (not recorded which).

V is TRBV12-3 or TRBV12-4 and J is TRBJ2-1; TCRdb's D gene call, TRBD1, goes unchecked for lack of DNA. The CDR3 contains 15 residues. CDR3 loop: CASSLRTGSRVEQFF.

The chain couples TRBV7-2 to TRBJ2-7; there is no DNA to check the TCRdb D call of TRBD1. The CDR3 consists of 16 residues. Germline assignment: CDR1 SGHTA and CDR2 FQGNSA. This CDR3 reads CASSLVRAGLSYEQYF. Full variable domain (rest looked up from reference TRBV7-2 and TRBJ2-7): GAGVSQSPSNKVTEKGKDVELRCDPISGHTALYWYRQSLGQGLEFLIYFQGNSAPDKSGLPSDRFSAERTGGSVSTLTIQRTQQEDSAVYLCASSLVRAGLSYEQYFGPGTRLTVT.

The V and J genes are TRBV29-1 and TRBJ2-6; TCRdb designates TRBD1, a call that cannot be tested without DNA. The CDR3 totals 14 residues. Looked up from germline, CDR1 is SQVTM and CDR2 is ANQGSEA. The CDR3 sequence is CSAEAGSGANVLTF.

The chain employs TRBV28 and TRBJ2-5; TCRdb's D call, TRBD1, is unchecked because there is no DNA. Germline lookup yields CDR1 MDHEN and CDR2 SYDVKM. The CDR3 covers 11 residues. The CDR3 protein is CKTGGMETQYF.

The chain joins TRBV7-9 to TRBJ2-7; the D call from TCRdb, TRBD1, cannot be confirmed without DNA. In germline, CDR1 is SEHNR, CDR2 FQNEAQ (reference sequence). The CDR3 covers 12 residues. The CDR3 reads CASQNQGAGEYF.

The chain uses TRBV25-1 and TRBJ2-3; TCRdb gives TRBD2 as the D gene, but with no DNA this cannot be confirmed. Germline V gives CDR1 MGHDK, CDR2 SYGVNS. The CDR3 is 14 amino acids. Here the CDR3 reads CASSVREVTDTQYF. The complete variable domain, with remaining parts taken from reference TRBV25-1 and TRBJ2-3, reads EADIYQTPRYLVIGTGKKITLECSQTMGHDKMYWYQQDPGMELHLIHYSYGVNSTEKGDLSSESTVSRIRTEHFPLTLESARPSHTSQYLCASSVREVTDTQYFGPGTRLTVL.

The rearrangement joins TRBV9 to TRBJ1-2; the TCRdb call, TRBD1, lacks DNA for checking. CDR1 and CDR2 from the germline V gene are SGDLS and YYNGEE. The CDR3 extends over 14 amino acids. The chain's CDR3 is CASSGDSFAYGYTF.

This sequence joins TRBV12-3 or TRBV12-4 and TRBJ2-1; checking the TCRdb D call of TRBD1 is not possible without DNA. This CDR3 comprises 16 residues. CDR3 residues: CASSDRGKSSYNEQFF.

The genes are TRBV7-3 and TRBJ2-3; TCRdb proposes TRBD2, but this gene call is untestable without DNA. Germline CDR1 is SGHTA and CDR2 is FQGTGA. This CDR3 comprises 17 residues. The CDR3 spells CASSPSGRGLSTDTQYF.

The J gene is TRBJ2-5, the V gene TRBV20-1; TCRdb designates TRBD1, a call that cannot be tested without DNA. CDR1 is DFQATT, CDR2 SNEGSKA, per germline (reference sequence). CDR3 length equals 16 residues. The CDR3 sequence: CSARSTVRGIQETQYF.

The CDR3 protein is CASSDRQLGTEAFF. The V call is TRBV28, the J call TRBJ1-1; TCRdb lists TRBD1, though no DNA is available to test this call. CDR3 length: 14 amino acids. Germline CDR1 reads MDHEN; CDR2 reads SYDVKM.

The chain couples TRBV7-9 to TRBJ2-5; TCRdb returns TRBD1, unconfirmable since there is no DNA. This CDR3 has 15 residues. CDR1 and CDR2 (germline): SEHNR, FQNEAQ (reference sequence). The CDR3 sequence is CASSLAGTVQETQYF.

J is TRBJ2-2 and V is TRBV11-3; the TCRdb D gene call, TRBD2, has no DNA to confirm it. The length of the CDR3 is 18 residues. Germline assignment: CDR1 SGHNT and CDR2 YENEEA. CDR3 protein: CASSLDGRLTSHTGELFF.

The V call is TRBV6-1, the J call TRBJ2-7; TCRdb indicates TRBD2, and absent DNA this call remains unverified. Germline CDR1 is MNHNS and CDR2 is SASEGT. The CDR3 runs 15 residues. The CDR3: CASRTGGTLSYEQYF.

The CDR3 protein is CASRGESYTGELFF. This chain joins TRBV6-4 and TRBJ2-2; TCRdb's D call of TRBD1 is untestable without DNA. Germline V gene sequence: CDR1 MRHNA, CDR2 SNTAGT. This CDR3 region has 14 residues.

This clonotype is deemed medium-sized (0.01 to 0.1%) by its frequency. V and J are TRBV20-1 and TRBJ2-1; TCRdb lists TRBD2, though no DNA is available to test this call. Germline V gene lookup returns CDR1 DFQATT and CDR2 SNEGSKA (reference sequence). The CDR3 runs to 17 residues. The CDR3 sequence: CSARDFRGTSGIDEQFF.

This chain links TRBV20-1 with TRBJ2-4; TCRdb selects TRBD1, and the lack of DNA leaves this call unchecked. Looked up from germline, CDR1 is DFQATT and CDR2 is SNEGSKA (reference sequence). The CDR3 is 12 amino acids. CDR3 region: CSAWGNQNIQYF.

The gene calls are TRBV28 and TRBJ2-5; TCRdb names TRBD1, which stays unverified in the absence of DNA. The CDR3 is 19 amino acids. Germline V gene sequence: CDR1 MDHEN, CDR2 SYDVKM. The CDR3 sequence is CASSWVAGDSAGLQETQYF.

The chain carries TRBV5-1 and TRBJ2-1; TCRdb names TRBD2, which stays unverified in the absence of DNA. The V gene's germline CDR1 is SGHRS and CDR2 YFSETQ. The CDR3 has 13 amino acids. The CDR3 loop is CASSSLLGGEQFF.

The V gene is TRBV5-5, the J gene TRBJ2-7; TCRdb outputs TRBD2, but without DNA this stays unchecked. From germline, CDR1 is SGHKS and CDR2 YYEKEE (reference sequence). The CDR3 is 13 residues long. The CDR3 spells CASSLTVRFEQYF. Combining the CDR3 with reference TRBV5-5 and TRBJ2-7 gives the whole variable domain DAGVTQSPTHLIKTRGQQVTLRCSPISGHKSVSWYQQVLGQGPQFIFQYYEKEERGRGNFPDRFSARQFPNYSSELNVNALLLGDSALYLCASSLTVRFEQYFGPGTRLTVT.

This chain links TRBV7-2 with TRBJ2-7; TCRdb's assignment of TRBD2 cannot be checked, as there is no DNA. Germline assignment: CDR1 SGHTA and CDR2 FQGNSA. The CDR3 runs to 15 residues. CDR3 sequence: CASSLLEGGLYEQYF.

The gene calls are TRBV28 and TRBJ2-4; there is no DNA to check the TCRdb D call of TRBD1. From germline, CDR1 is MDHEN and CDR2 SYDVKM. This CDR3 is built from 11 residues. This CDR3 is CASSTRDIQYF.

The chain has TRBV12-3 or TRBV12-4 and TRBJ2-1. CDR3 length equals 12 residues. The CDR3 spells CASSQFYNEQFF.

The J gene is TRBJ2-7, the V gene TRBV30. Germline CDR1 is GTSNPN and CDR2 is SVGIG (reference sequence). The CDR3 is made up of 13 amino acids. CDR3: CAWRDQGLYEQYF.

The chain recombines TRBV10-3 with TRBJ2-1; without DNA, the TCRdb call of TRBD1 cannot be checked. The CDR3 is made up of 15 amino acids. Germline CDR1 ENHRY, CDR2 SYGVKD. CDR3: CAISAGAQGGNEQFF.

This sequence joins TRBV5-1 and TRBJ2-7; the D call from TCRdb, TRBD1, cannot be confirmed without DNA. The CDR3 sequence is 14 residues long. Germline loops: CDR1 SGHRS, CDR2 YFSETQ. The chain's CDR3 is CASTKTGGAYEQYF.

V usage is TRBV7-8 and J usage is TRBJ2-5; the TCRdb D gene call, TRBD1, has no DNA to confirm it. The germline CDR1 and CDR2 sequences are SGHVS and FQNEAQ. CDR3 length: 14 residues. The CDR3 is CASSAPLAEETQYF.

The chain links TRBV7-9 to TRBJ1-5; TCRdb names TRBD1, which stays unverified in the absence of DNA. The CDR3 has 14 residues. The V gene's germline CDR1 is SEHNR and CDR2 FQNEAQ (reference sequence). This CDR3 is CASSLEGGNPPQHF.

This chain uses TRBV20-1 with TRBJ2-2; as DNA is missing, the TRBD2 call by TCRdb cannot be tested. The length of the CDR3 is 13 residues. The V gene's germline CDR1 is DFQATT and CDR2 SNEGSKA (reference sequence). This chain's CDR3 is CSATRGSTGELFF.